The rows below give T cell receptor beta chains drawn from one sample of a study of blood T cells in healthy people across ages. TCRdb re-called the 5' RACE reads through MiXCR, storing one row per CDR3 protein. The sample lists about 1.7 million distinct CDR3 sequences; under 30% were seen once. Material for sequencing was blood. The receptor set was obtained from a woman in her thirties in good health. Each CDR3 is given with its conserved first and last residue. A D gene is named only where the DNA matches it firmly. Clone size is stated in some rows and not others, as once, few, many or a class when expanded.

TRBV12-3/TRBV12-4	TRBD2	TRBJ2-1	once	CASNQRGHNEQFF	TGTGCCAGCAATCAGCGGGGGCACAATGAGCAGTTCTTC
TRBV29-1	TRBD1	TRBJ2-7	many	CSARTGVYEQYF	TGCAGCGCTAGGACAGGCGTCTACGAGCAGTACTTC
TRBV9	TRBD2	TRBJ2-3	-	CATRCGSGGAGTDTQYF	TGTGCCACCAGATGTGGTAGCGGGGGGGCAGGCACAGATACGCAGTATTTT
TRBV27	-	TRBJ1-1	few	CASSLRQRNTEAFF	TGTGCCAGCAGTTTAAGGCAGCGGAACACTGAAGCTTTCTTT
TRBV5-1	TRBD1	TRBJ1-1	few	CASSSLTGARAEAFF	TGCGCCAGCAGCTCCTTGACAGGGGCGAGGGCTGAAGCTTTCTTT
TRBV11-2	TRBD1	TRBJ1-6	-	CASSNDRERSPLHF	TGTGCCAGCAGCAACGACAGGGAAAGGTCACCCCTCCACTTT
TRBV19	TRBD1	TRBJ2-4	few	CASSIDHQQGAGKNIQYF	TGTGCCAGTAGTATAGATCACCAACAGGGGGCAGGCAAAAACATTCAGTACTTC
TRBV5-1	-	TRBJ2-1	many	CASSTGTGYNEQFF	TGCGCCAGCAGCACAGGGACTGGCTACAATGAGCAGTTCTTC
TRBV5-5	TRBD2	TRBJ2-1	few	CASSPSGVNYNEQFF	TGTGCCAGCAGCCCGAGCGGGGTAAACTACAATGAGCAGTTCTTC
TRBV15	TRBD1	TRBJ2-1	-	CATSGQGNGYEQFF	TGTGCCACCAGCGGACAGGGGAACGGTTATGAGCAGTTCTTC
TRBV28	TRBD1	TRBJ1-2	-	CASSFPDRAGYTF	TGTGCCAGCAGTTTCCCGGACAGGGCCGGCTACACCTTC
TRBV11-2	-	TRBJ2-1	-	CASSLVGNPSPHNEQFF	TGTGCCAGCAGCTTAGTTGGGAACCCTTCCCCCCACAATGAGCAGTTCTTC
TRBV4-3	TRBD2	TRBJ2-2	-	CASSQGSGSTGELFF	TGCGCCAGCAGCCAGGGTAGCGGGAGCACCGGGGAGCTGTTTTTT
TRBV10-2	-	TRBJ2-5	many	CASRDPKETQYF	TGCGCCAGCAGGGACCCAAAAGAGACCCAGTACTTC
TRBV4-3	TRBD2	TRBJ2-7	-	CASSQDRISGYEQYF	TGCGCCAGCAGCCAAGATCGGATTAGCGGGTACGAGCAGTACTTC
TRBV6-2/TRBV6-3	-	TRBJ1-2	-	CASTRVGKGYTF	TGTGCCAGCACGAGGGTCGGGAAAGGCTACACCTTC
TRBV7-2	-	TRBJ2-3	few	CASTYRSDTQYF	TGTGCCAGCACCTACCGATCAGATACGCAGTATTTT
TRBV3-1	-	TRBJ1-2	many	CASSQVGGYTF	TGTGCCAGCAGCCAAGTGGGAGGCTACACCTTC
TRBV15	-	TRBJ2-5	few	CATSSAGIGQETQYF	TGTGCCACCAGCAGTGCAGGGATAGGGCAAGAGACCCAGTACTTC
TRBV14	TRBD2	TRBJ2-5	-	CASSQDRPGLAGVETQYF	TGTGCCAGCAGCCAAGATCGTCCGGGACTAGCGGGGGTGGAGACCCAGTACTTC
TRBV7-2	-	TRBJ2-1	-	CASSVALQSGNEQFF	TGTGCCAGCAGCGTGGCCCTTCAGAGCGGCAATGAGCAGTTCTTC
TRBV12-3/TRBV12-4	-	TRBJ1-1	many	CASRNQGSEAFF	TGTGCCAGCAGAAACCAGGGGTCTGAAGCTTTCTTT
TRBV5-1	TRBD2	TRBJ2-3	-	CASSFPSSGSSTDTQYF	TGCGCCAGCAGCTTTCCCTCTAGCGGGAGTAGCACAGATACGCAGTATTTT
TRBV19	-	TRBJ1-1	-	CASSQPAGRSEAFF	TGTGCCAGTAGCCAACCAGCGGGGCGGAGTGAAGCTTTCTTT
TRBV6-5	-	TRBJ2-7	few	CASSYRFSSYEQYF	TGTGCCAGCAGTTATAGGTTTAGCTCCTACGAGCAGTACTTC
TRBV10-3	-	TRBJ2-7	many	CAISDTSEQYF	TGTGCCATCAGTGACACATCCGAGCAGTACTTC
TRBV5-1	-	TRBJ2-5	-	CASSSAQRQETQYF	TGCGCCAGCAGCTCGGCACAAAGGCAAGAGACCCAGTACTTC
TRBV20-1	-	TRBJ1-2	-	CSAREYGRTGGYTF	TGCAGTGCTAGAGAGTATGGCAGGACGGGGGGCTACACCTTC
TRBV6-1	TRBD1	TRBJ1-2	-	CASGSRDRGFPMDYTF	TGTGCCAGCGGCTCCCGGGACAGGGGCTTCCCTATGGACTACACCTTC
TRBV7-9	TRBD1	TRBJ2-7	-	CASSSTGTGVFEQYF	TGTGCCAGCAGCTCCACCGGGACAGGGGTTTTCGAGCAGTACTTC
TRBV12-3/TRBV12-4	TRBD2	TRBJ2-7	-	CASNQITSGGPYEQYF	TGTGCCAGCAATCAAATTACTAGCGGGGGTCCCTACGAGCAGTACTTC
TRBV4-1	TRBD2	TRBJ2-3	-	CVSSQLGGASTDTQYF	TGCGTCAGCAGCCAGCTCGGGGGGGCGAGCACAGATACGCAGTATTTT
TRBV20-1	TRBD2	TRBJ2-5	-	CSARRGAEGQETQYF	TGCAGTGCTAGGCGGGGGGCTGAGGGGCAAGAGACCCAGTACTTC
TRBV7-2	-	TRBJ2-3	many	CASSQQTGPYTQYF	TGTGCCAGCAGTCAACAAACAGGGCCGTATACGCAGTATTTT
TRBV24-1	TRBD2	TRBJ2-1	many	CATSQRGASGNEQFF	TGTGCCACCAGCCAAAGGGGGGCTAGCGGGAATGAGCAGTTCTTC
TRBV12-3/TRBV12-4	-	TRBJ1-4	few	CASSLASIKNEKLFF	TGTGCCAGCAGTTTGGCGAGCATTAAGAATGAAAAACTGTTTTTT
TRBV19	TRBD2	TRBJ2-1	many	CASSILDAGVTYNEQFF	TGTGCCAGTAGTATACTTGATGCGGGAGTGACCTACAATGAGCAGTTCTTC
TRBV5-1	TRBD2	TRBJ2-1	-	CASSTTGTSGSRAYNEQFF	TGCGCCAGCAGCACCACCGGGACTAGCGGGAGTCGGGCCTACAATGAGCAGTTCTTC
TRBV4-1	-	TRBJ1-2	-	CASSQGPEANYGYTF	TGCGCCAGCAGCCAAGGCCCGGAAGCTAACTATGGCTACACCTTC
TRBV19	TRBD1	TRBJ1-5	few	CASSTSTGGARVLQPQHF	TGTGCCAGTAGTACTTCTACAGGGGGCGCCCGGGTTTTGCAGCCCCAGCATTTT
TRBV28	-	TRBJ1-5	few	CASSFPPSEGNNQPQHF	TGTGCCAGCAGTTTTCCCCCTTCGGAGGGGAACAATCAGCCCCAGCATTTT
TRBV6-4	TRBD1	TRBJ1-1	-	CASSEGTATEAFF	TGTGCCAGCAGTGAGGGGACAGCCACTGAAGCTTTCTTT
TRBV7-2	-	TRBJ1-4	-	CASSLVGDGEKLFF	TGTGCCAGCAGCTTAGTAGGGGATGGAGAAAAACTGTTTTTT
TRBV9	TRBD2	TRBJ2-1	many	CASSDGGFPYNEQFF	TGTGCCAGCAGCGACGGGGGGTTCCCCTACAATGAGCAGTTCTTC
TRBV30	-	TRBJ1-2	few	CAWSLRLGYTF	TGTGCCTGGAGCCTGAGGCTCGGCTACACCTTC
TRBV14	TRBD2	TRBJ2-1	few	CASSQVAGVRNNEQFF	TGTGCCAGCAGCCAAGTTGCGGGAGTGAGGAACAATGAGCAGTTCTTC
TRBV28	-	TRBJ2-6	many	CASRHGTPGVSGANVLTF	TGTGCCAGCAGACACGGGACCCCCGGGGTCTCTGGGGCCAACGTCCTGACTTTC